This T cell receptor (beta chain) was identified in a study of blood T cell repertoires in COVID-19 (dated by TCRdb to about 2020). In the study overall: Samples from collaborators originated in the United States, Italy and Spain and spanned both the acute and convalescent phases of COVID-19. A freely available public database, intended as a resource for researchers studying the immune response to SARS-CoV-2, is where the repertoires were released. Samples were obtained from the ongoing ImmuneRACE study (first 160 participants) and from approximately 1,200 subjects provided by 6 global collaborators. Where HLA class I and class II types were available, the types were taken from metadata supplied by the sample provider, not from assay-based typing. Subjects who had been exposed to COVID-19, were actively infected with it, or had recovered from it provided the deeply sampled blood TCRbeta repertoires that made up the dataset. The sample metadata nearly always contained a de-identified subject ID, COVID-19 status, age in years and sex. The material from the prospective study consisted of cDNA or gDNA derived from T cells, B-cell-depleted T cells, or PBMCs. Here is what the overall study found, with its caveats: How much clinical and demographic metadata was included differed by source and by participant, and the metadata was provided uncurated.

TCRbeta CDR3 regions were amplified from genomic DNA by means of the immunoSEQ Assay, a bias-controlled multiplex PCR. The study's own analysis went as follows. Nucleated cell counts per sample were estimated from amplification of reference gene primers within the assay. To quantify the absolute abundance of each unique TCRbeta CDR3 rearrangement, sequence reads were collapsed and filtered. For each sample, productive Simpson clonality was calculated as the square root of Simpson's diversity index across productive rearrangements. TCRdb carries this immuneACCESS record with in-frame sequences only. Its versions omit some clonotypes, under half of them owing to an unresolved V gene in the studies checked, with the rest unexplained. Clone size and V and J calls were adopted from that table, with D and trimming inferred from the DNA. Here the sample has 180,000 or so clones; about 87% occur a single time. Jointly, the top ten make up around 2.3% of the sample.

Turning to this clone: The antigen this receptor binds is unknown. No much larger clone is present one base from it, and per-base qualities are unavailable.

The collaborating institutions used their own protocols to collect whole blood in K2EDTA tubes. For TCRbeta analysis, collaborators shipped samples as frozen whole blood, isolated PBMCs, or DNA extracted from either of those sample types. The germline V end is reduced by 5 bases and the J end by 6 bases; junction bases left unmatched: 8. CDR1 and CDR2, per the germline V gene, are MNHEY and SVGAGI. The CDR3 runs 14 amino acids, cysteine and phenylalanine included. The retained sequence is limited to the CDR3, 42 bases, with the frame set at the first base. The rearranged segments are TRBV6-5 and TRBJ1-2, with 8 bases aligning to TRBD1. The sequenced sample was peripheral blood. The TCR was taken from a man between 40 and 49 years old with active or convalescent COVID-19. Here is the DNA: TGTGCCAGCAGTCGACAGGGGTGGGGGAATGGCTACACCTTC. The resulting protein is CASSRQGWGNGYTF.